These 30 T cell receptor beta chains were all obtained from the same sample, sequenced in a study of CD4 T cells in relation to SARS-CoV-2 and coronaviruses. No antigen is known for these receptors. CD4+ T cells from unexposed donors were obtained before the COVID-19 pandemic (2011-2018). CD4+ T cells were isolated from the cells after 10 days of culture. TCRdb's table, derived via immunoSEQ multiplex PCR, lists solely in-frame clones and lacks some. Among around 25,000 clones listed, roughly 73% were seen once. Sequencing was carried out using CD4+ T cells from PBMCs, cultured in vitro. The receptors come from a human donor in good health.

This clone was seen a handful of times. The J gene is TRBJ2-2, the V gene TRBV6-2 or TRBV6-3; 13 bases map to TRBD2. The germline V gene has CDR1 MNHEY and CDR2 SVGEGT. V lost 6 bases to trimming and J lost 6 bases; unmatched junction nucleotides: 7. The CDR3 has 16 residues. The CDR3: CASSPRLAGGPGELFF. The CDR3 DNA reads as TGTGCCAGCAGCCCAAGACTAGCGGGAGGACCCGGGGAGCTGTTTTTT.

The V and J genes are TRBV3-1 (or the pseudogene TRBV3-2) and TRBJ2-1, with D unclear. The V gene lost 5 bases and the J gene lost 7 bases, with 18 bases spanning the gap. This CDR3 spans 15 amino acids. Germline values: CDR1 LGHDT, CDR2 YNNKEL (reference sequence). As DNA, the CDR3 is TGTGCCAGCAGCTACAATCATGGATCAGGTAATGAGCAGTTCTTC. Protein: CASSYNHGSGNEQFF.

This chain links TRBV19 with TRBJ2-2; 8 bases line up with TRBD1. The CDR3 has 15 amino acids. Trimming at V came to 4 bases and at J to 2 bases, leaving 3 bases not matched to a gene. The germline V gene encodes CDR1 LNHDA and CDR2 SQIVND (reference sequence). CDR3 DNA: TGTGCCAGTAGTAAGGGGACAGGAAACACCGGGGAGCTGTTTTTT. Translating gives CASSKGTGNTGELFF. Variable domain in full (rest from reference TRBV19 and TRBJ2-2): DGGITQSPKYLFRKEGQNVTLSCEQNLNHDAMYWYRQDPGQGLRLIYYSQIVNDFQKGDIAEGYSVSREKKESFPLTVTSAQKNPTAFYLCASSKGTGNTGELFFGEGSRLTVL.

The chain couples TRBV11-2 to TRBJ1-1; D unresolved. V lost 2 bases to trimming and J lost 5 bases, with 3 bases between them. CDR3 size: 11 residues. The germline V gene has CDR1 SGHAT and CDR2 FQNNGV. CDR3 in amino acids: CASSLSTEAFF. DNA of the CDR3: TGTGCCAGCAGCTTATCTACTGAAGCTTTCTTT.

This clone was counted a single time. This chain connects TRBV10-1 to TRBJ2-5, with D possibly TRBD2 on 7 matching bases. Trimming took 4 bases from V and 3 from J, leaving 12 bases between them. Germline V gives CDR1 WNHNN, CDR2 SYGVQD (reference sequence). The CDR3 totals 14 residues. CDR3 nucleotide sequence: TGCGCCAGCAGTGGGGGGGGCAGGGAAGAGACCCAGTACTTC. It translates to CASSGGGREETQYF.

The V gene is TRBV2, the J gene TRBJ2-7; D is perhaps TRBD1 (7 bases). The CDR3 runs to 14 residues. Germline V gene lookup returns CDR1 SNHLY and CDR2 FYNNEI. V was clipped by 9 bases and J by 4 bases, with 19 bases between them. CDR3 in DNA: TGTGCCAGTGGGACAGCCTGGGGGGCATACGAGCAGTACTTC. It specifies CASGTAWGAYEQYF.

The chain recombines TRBV6-6 with TRBJ2-7; D call uncertain. V lost 0 bases, J lost 3 bases, and 9 bases lay in between. There are 14 residues in the CDR3. Germline V gene sequence: CDR1 MNHNY, CDR2 SVGAGI (reference sequence). In DNA, the CDR3 is TGTGCCAGCAGTTACTCGGGTCTGATCTACGAGCAGTACTTC. Protein sequence: CASSYSGLIYEQYF.

The CDR3 coding sequence is TGTGCCAGCGGAAGTACGGCGGGGGACTACGAGCAGTACTTC. Its protein is CASGSTAGDYEQYF. This chain joins TRBV6-4 and TRBJ2-7, with 7 bases that match TRBD2. The CDR3 spans 14 residues. Unmatched junction bases numbered 10, after V lost 8 bases and J lost 3 bases. CDR1 MRHNA and CDR2 SNTAGT come from the germline V gene.

V is TRBV5-1 and J is TRBJ2-3; 7 bases line up with TRBD1. Germline assignment: CDR1 SGHRS and CDR2 YFSETQ. The V gene end was trimmed by 4 bases and the J gene end by 2 bases; junction bases not matched to a gene: 7. This CDR3 spans 15 amino acids. Here the CDR3 DNA reads TGCGCCAGCAGCATACCGGGACAGATCACAGATACGCAGTATTTT. Its translation: CASSIPGQITDTQYF.

The chain couples TRBV3-1 (or the pseudogene TRBV3-2) to TRBJ2-7; TRBD2 is a possible D gene (5 bases). The CDR3 covers 18 residues. Deletions cut 2 bases from V and 3 bases from J, with 23 bases between. Germline V CDR1 and CDR2: LGHDT, YNNKEL (reference sequence). CDR3 sequence reads: CASSQQALTGSDFYEQYF. DNA of the CDR3: TGTGCCAGCAGCCAACAGGCACTAACGGGAAGTGACTTCTACGAGCAGTACTTC.

The chain has TRBV19 and TRBJ2-5, with D perhaps matching TRBD2 (5 bases). Trimming pared 4 bases from V and 2 bases from J, leaving 11 bases between. This CDR3 contains 14 residues. CDR1 and CDR2 (germline): LNHDA, SQIVND (reference sequence). In DNA form, the CDR3 reads TGTGCCAGTAGTAACCTGCGGGTTCAAGAGACCCAGTACTTC. Translated, it gives CASSNLRVQETQYF. Complete variable domain (other parts from reference TRBV19 and TRBJ2-5): DGGITQSPKYLFRKEGQNVTLSCEQNLNHDAMYWYRQDPGQGLRLIYYSQIVNDFQKGDIAEGYSVSREKKESFPLTVTSAQKNPTAFYLCASSNLRVQETQYFGPGTRLLVL.

This chain joins TRBV5-8 and TRBJ1-5; D is uncertain. This CDR3 contains 13 residues. Germline V lookup: CDR1 SGHTS, CDR2 YDEGEE. The V end lost 4 bases, the J end lost 5 bases, and 10 bases lay between the germline ends. The CDR3 sequence: CASSQTRDQPQHF. DNA of the CDR3: TGTGCCAGCAGCCAAACCCGGGATCAGCCCCAGCATTTT.

This chain connects TRBV5-1 to TRBJ2-3; D is undetermined. Trimming pared 1 base from V and 1 base from J, leaving 4 bases between. From germline, CDR1 is SGHRS and CDR2 YFSETQ. This CDR3 is built from 13 residues. The CDR3 bases are TGCGCCAGCAGCTTGCAACGCACAGATACGCAGTATTTT. Translating gives CASSLQRTDTQYF.

The chain employs TRBV29-1 and TRBJ2-1; perhaps TRBD2 as D (6 bases). The V gene lost 7 bases and the J gene lost 4 bases, with 8 bases spanning the gap. This CDR3 has 11 residues. CDR1 and CDR2 (germline): SQVTM, ANQGSEA. CDR3 residues: CSGGEYNEQFF. The CDR3 DNA reads as TGCAGCGGCGGGGAGTACAATGAGCAGTTCTTC.

The V call is TRBV29-1, the J call TRBJ2-1; TRBD1 agrees at 9 bases. The CDR3 is made up of 13 amino acids. Trimming removed 7 bases from V and 8 bases from J; junction bases left unmatched: 9. Germline assignment: CDR1 SQVTM and CDR2 ANQGSEA. The CDR3 is CSGTGTGTDEQFF. CDR3 sequence (DNA): TGCAGCGGGACCGGGACAGGGACCGATGAGCAGTTCTTC.

This chain connects TRBV6-4 to TRBJ2-2; D perhaps matches TRBD2 (6 bases). The CDR3 contains 16 residues. Germline loops: CDR1 MRHNA, CDR2 SNTAGT. V lost 0 bases and J 7 bases, leaving 15 bases between the germline ends. The CDR3 sequence: CASSDSRETAGGELFF. DNA for the CDR3: TGTGCCAGCAGTGACTCTCGGGAGACGGCGGGCGGGGAGCTGTTTTTT.

This chain uses TRBV5-4 with TRBJ1-1; D not resolved. Per germline, CDR1 SGHNT and CDR2 YYREEE (reference sequence). Trimming removed 0 bases from V and 2 bases from J, with 8 bases in between. The length of the CDR3 is 14 residues. The CDR3 loop is CASSLVWGNTEAFF. For the CDR3, the DNA is TGTGCCAGCAGCTTGGTTTGGGGAAACACTGAAGCTTTCTTT. The full variable domain, in which reference TRBV5-4 and TRBJ1-1 provide the parts outside the CDR3, is ETGVTQSPTHLIKTRGQQVTLRCSSQSGHNTVSWYQQALGQGPQFIFQYYREEENGRGNFPPRFSGLQFPNYSSELNVNALELDDSALYLCASSLVWGNTEAFFGQGTRLTVV.

J is TRBJ1-5 and V is TRBV4-3; a possible D gene is TRBD1 (6 bases). CDR3 length: 14 residues. With 3 bases removed from V and 9 bases from J, the gap between germline ends came to 15 bases. Germline V CDR1 and CDR2: LGHNA, YSLEER. In nucleotides, the CDR3 is TGCGCCAGCAGCCAGGAAACAGGGTTTCTGCCCCAGCATTTT. Protein sequence: CASSQETGFLPQHF.

V is TRBV5-1 and J is TRBJ2-7; TRBD1 matches 7 bases. The germline V gene encodes CDR1 SGHRS and CDR2 YFSETQ. Losses at the gene ends were 4 bases for V and 2 bases for J; bases not matched to a gene: 9. CDR3 length: 15 amino acids. The DNA of the CDR3 is TGCGCCAGCAGCCAGACAGGGTTGGGGGCCTACGAGCAGTACTTC. The encoded protein is CASSQTGLGAYEQYF.

This clone appeared a few times. CDR3 amino acids: CASSINEGGYTF. The CDR3 bases are TGTGCCAGTAGTATTAATGAGGGTGGCTACACCTTC. This chain connects TRBV19 to TRBJ1-2; D remains ambiguous. The CDR3 length is 12 residues. Trimming took off 3 bases at V and 7 bases at J, with 9 bases between the two ends. The germline CDR1 and CDR2 sequences are LNHDA and SQIVND (reference sequence).

The V and J genes are TRBV4-3 and TRBJ1-6, with a weak D call TRBD1 (5 bases). V lost 0 bases and J lost 4, with 16 bases in between. Germline loops: CDR1 LGHNA, CDR2 YSLEER. This CDR3 has 18 residues. The CDR3 reads CASSQDSRGPSYNSPLHF. The CDR3 nucleotides read TGCGCCAGCAGCCAAGATTCGAGGGGACCGTCATATAATTCACCCCTCCACTTT.

The chain carries TRBV18 and TRBJ2-7, with D perhaps TRBD1 or TRBD2 (5 bases each). Trimming left V 3 bases short and J 1 base short, with 13 bases between. The germline CDR1 and CDR2 sequences are KGHSH and LQKENI. The CDR3 sequence is 15 residues long. The CDR3 DNA follows: TGTGCCAGCTCACCCTCCGGGACGGATTCCTACGAGCAGTACTTC. Encoded protein: CASSPSGTDSYEQYF. The whole variable domain, filled in from reference TRBV18 and TRBJ2-7, reads NAGVMQNPRHLVRRRGQEARLRCSPMKGHSHVYWYRQLPEEGLKFMVYLQKENIIDESGMPKERFSAEFPKEGPSILRIQQVVRGDSAAYFCASSPSGTDSYEQYFGPGTRLTVT.

The chain recombines TRBV7-2 with TRBJ1-2; D not certain. Germline CDR1 is SGHTA and CDR2 is FQGNSA. The V and J ends lost 2 bases and 6 bases respectively, with 10 bases between them. The CDR3 is 13 residues long. CDR3 coding DNA: TGTGCCAGCAGCTTACCGGGGTTGAATGGCTACACCTTC. Protein product: CASSLPGLNGYTF.

The chain uses TRBV12-3 or TRBV12-4 and TRBJ2-7, with D perhaps matching TRBD1 (5 bases). CDR3 length: 13 residues. Trimming cost V 6 bases and J 6 bases, with 15 bases left between them. CDR3 residues: CASRLASQGEQYF. DNA for the CDR3: TGTGCCAGCAGACTGGCCAGCCAGGGCGAGCAGTACTTC.

V and J are TRBV14 and TRBJ1-6, with 7 bases identical to TRBD1. V lost 4 bases and J lost 7; bases outside the gene matches: 4. Germline-derived CDR1 and CDR2 are SGHDN and FVKESK. The CDR3 spans 14 residues. CDR3 DNA: TGTGCCAGCAGCCTACAGGGGTTAAATTCACCCCTCCACTTT. Its translation is CASSLQGLNSPLHF.

J is TRBJ2-2 and V is TRBV7-3; 10 bases match TRBD1. The CDR3 is made up of 15 amino acids. V was pared by 5 bases and J by 8 bases, with 8 bases of the junction left unmatched. The V gene's germline CDR1 is SGHTA and CDR2 FQGTGA. The CDR3 DNA reads TGTGCCAGCAGCCTCTCCGGGACAGGGGAGGGGGAGCTGTTTTTT. Its protein is CASSLSGTGEGELFF.

Of note for this clone: The DNA is omitted, as the CDR3 cannot be located on it reliably, and the CDR3 follows TCRdb's listing. This chain connects TRBV2 to TRBJ1-2; TRBD1, the table's D call, lacks a check against the DNA. Germline V gene data show CDR1 as SNHLY and CDR2 as FYNNEI. The CDR3 spans 16 amino acids, including both terminal residues. The CDR3 sequence is CASSEFGPGVNYGYTF.

V usage is TRBV29-1 and J usage is TRBJ2-1; 10 bases agree with TRBD1. Per the germline V gene, CDR1 is SQVTM and CDR2 is ANQGSEA. The junction had 13 bases not matched to a gene; V was cut back by 5 bases and J by 9 bases. The length of the CDR3 is 15 residues. As DNA, the CDR3 is TGCAGCGTTATACCCGGGACAGGGGATAGGAGTGAGCAGTTCTTC. Translation: CSVIPGTGDRSEQFF.

The rearrangement uses TRBV6-5 and TRBJ2-2, with D maybe TRBD2 (5 bases). The CDR3 has 13 residues. Trimming took 4 bases from V and 5 from J, leaving 8 bases between them. The V gene's germline CDR1 is MNHEY and CDR2 SVGAGI. CDR3 coding DNA: TGTGCCAGCAGTTTCGGGGTTACCGGGGAGCTGTTTTTT. This sequence encodes CASSFGVTGELFF.

The V gene is TRBV3-1 (or the pseudogene TRBV3-2), the J gene TRBJ2-7; 10 bases map to TRBD2. The CDR3 length is 18 residues. Germline trimming cut 0 bases from V and 2 bases from J; bases unmatched to any gene: 10. CDR1 and CDR2 (germline): LGHDT, YNNKEL (reference sequence). The CDR3 region has the DNA TGTGCCAGCAGCCAAGAATGGGAACGTAGCGGGAGGCCCTACGAGCAGTACTTC. Translated, it gives CASSQEWERSGRPYEQYF.